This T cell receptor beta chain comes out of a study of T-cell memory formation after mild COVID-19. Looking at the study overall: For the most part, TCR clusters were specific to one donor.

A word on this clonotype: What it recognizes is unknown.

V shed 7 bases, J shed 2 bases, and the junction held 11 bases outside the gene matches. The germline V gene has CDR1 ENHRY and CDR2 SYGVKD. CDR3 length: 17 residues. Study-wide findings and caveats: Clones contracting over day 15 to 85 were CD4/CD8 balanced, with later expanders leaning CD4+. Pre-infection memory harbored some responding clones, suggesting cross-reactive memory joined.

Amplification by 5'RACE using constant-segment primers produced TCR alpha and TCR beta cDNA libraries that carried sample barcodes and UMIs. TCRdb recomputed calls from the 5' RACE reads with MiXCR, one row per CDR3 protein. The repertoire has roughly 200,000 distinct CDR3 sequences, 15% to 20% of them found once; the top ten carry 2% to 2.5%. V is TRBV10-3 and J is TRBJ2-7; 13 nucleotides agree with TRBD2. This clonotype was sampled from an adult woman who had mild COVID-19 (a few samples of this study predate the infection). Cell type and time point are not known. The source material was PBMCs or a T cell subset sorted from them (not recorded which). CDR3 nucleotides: TGTGCCATCAAGAAAGGGACTAGCGGGGAGATTCCCTACGAGCAGTACTTC. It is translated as CAIKKGTSGEIPYEQYF.